This TCR beta chain comes out of a study of OX40 agonist ivuxolimab in advanced cancers. Study overall: One patient with hepatocellular carcinoma and two with cutaneous melanoma, three in all, had partial responses.

As for this clone: Its specificity is unknown.

Assay used: immunoSEQ multiplex PCR; TCRdb lists only in-frame clones, some missing. The sample has 50,000 to 60,000 clones, 70% to 85% seen once. The study's findings and limits: The average count of expanded clones was higher among CD8+ T cells than among CD4+.

The sequence came from an adult with an advanced solid tumor such as melanoma, head and neck, liver or kidney cancer. The sample in question was CD4+ or CD8+ T cells sorted from blood, obtained in a trial of the OX40 agonist ivuxolimab.

The CDR3, as DNA: TGTGCCATCAGTGAGTCGGGACAGGGGTCCACGGATGGCTACACCTTC. It translates to CAISESGQGSTDGYTF. This sequence joins TRBV10-3 and TRBJ1-2, with TRBD1 matching 10 bases. Germline lookup yields CDR1 ENHRY and CDR2 SYGVKD. V dropped 0 bases and J dropped 6; count of bases not matched to a gene: 7. This CDR3 region has 16 residues.